This TCR beta chain was documented in a study of regulatory T cells in long-lasting Graves disease. The time point here: persistent/refractory GD, antithyroid drugs over 5 years with positive TRAb. After RNA was extracted from PBMCs, the TCR library was made from it. According to the study, TCR beta libraries were built with iRepertoire HTBI primers and CDR3-region Arm-PCR. MiXCR was run by TCRdb on the multiplex PCR reads, yielding one entry per CDR3 protein. This sample has 650,000 to 700,000 distinct CDR3 sequences, with around 30% found just once. This clonotype appeared many times. The V end lost 2 bases, the J end lost 7 bases, and 12 bases lay between the germline ends. CDR3 length: 14 residues.

The sequence was obtained from a female donor with Graves disease. The specimen was peripheral blood mononuclear cells (PBMCs), collected when the disease was refractory, from a patient treated with antithyroid drugs. The J gene is TRBJ1-5, the V gene TRBV12-3 or TRBV12-4; a possible D gene is TRBD1 (5 bases). CDR3 in DNA: TGTGCCAGCAGTTTATCCGGGGGGAGGCAGCCCCAGCATTTT. Its translation is CASSLSGGRQPQHF.